The 24 T cell receptor beta chains below were found in one sample sequenced in a study of CDR3 diversity in severe acne (dated by TCRdb to about 2019). Library prep was done by PCR. TCRdb records Illumina HiSeq 2000 as the sequencer. TCRdb reran the public reads through fastp at Q25 and MiXCR, keeping productive beta chains. One record per CDR3 amino acid sequence lists the most common genes and DNA. The sample yields approximately 80,000 distinct CDR3 sequences; 51% were counted once. Together, the top ten hold approximately 14% of the sample. Material for sequencing was blood. The origin of the receptors is a male donor in good health, without acne.

The rearrangement links TRBV25-1 to TRBJ2-7; D call uncertain. Germline CDR1 and CDR2: MGHDK and SYGVNS. V was clipped by 6 bases and J by 2 bases, with 11 bases between them. This CDR3 contains 13 residues. CDR3 sequence (DNA): TGTGCCAGCAGCCAAGATAGGGCCTACGAGCAGTACTTC. Its translation is CASSQDRAYEQYF.

V and J are TRBV20-1 and TRBJ2-6; no clear D. The CDR3 contains 17 residues. V was pared by 1 base and J by 0 bases, with 13 bases between. The germline CDR1 and CDR2 sequences are DFQATT and SNEGSKA (reference sequence). The CDR3 coding sequence is TGCAGTGCTAGAGCCCTGCCGGATTACTCTGGGGCCAACGTCCTGACTTTC. As protein: CSARALPDYSGANVLTF.

The rearrangement uses TRBV20-1 and TRBJ1-6; 8 bases are shared with TRBD1. CDR1 is DFQATT and CDR2 is SNEGSKA in the germline V gene (reference sequence). Trimming cost V 7 bases and J 10 bases; bases outside gene matches: 9. The CDR3 is 13 residues long. Here the CDR3 DNA reads TGCAGTGGTCAGGGACAGGTGGAATCACCCCTCCACTTT. It translates to CSGQGQVESPLHF.

The CDR3 here is CASSLGWGGTRADTQYF. CDR3 in DNA: TGCGCCAGCAGCTTGGGGTGGGGGGGGACGAGGGCAGATACGCAGTATTTT. The V gene is TRBV5-1, the J gene TRBJ2-3; 7 bases align to TRBD2. V gave up 0 bases and J gave up 4 bases; unmatched junction bases: 11. CDR3 length: 17 residues. Germline V lookup: CDR1 SGHRS, CDR2 YFSETQ.

The genes are TRBV5-1 and TRBJ2-2; D perhaps matches TRBD1 (6 bases). Between the trimmed V and J ends, which lost 5 bases and 3 bases, there was a span of 14 bases. Germline-derived CDR1 and CDR2 are SGHRS and YFSETQ. The CDR3 sequence is 15 residues long. The CDR3 spells CASRFGSGDTGELFF. The CDR3 DNA reads TGCGCCAGCAGGTTCGGATCAGGGGACACCGGGGAGCTGTTTTTT.

V and J are TRBV7-9 and TRBJ2-5, with D uncertain. In germline, CDR1 is SEHNR, CDR2 FQNEAQ (reference sequence). CDR3 length equals 13 residues. V lost 4 bases, J lost 5 bases, and 11 bases lay in between. This CDR3 reads CASSSTFLETQYF. As DNA, the CDR3 is TGTGCCAGCAGCTCTACCTTCCTCGAGACCCAGTACTTC.

This chain links TRBV15 with TRBJ2-7; TRBD2 agrees at 10 bases. V shed 11 bases and J 4 bases; nucleotides not matched to a gene: 11. Per germline, CDR1 LNHNV and CDR2 YYDKDF (reference sequence). The CDR3 contains 14 residues. Here the CDR3 DNA reads TGTGCCTCGAATAGAGCGGGAGGGCTGTACGAGCAGTACTTC. Amino acids: CASNRAGGLYEQYF.

This chain links TRBV10-3 with TRBJ2-5; 9 nucleotides align to TRBD2. The CDR3 runs 16 residues. The germline V gene encodes CDR1 ENHRY and CDR2 SYGVKD. The junction had 17 bases not matched to a gene; V was cut back by 10 bases and J by 5 bases. The CDR3 loop is CATNAAGGRGVETQYF. The CDR3 DNA reads TGTGCCACAAACGCCGCAGGCGGGAGGGGAGTGGAGACCCAGTACTTC.

This clonotype was counted a few times. This chain joins TRBV4-3 and TRBJ2-5, with 7 bases lining up with TRBD1. Losses at the gene ends were 4 bases for V and 5 bases for J; bases not matched to a gene: 16. Germline V gene sequence: CDR1 LGHNA, CDR2 YSLEER. The CDR3 is 17 residues long. The CDR3 sequence: CASSPRDPRGPGETQYF. In nucleotides, the CDR3 is TGCGCCAGCAGCCCAAGGGACCCAAGGGGGCCAGGGGAGACCCAGTACTTC.

The chain is built from TRBV25-1 and TRBJ1-1; 7 positions agree with TRBD1. The J segment lost 1 base and the V segment lost 4 bases, leaving 6 bases of the junction unmatched. Germline V lookup: CDR1 MGHDK, CDR2 SYGVNS. The CDR3 length is 15 residues. CDR3 coding DNA: TGTGCCAGCAGTGCCCCCGGGACAGCGAACACTGAAGCTTTCTTT. Translation: CASSAPGTANTEAFF.

This clonotype appeared many times. This rearrangement joins TRBV6-1 to TRBJ1-3; possibly TRBD1 for D (6 bases). This CDR3 comprises 15 residues. The V end was cut by 2 bases, the J end by 0 bases, with 8 bases between. Looked up from germline, CDR1 is MNHNS and CDR2 is SASEGT. CDR3 region: CASSEKGDSGNTIYF. CDR3 DNA sequence: TGTGCCAGCAGTGAAAAGGGGGACTCTGGAAACACCATATATTTT.

Concerning this clonotype: A read error may produce the germline difference seen at one junction end. The chain couples TRBV6-1 to TRBJ1-6, with 7 bases fitting TRBD1. Germline CDR1 and CDR2: MNHNS and SASEGT. CDR3 length equals 14 residues. DNA of the CDR3: TGTGCCGGCAGTGAAGGACAGGACCCAGAACCCCTCCACTTT. Protein product: CAGSEGQDPEPLHF.

This clonotype was detected ten times or more. This chain uses TRBV11-2 with TRBJ2-6, with no clear D. V was cut by 5 bases and J by 4 bases, with 12 bases left in between. Per germline, CDR1 SGHAT and CDR2 FQNNGV. This CDR3 comprises 15 residues. The CDR3 sequence is CASSPHLEGANVLTF. In DNA form, the CDR3 reads TGTGCCAGCAGCCCACATCTGGAGGGGGCCAACGTCCTGACTTTC.

This clonotype was observed many times. The chain links TRBV7-9 to TRBJ1-2; the D gene is possibly TRBD1 (6 bases). CDR1 is SEHNR, CDR2 FQNEAQ, per germline (reference sequence). Trimming took 0 bases from V and 3 from J, leaving 8 bases between them. The CDR3 sequence is 14 residues long. The CDR3 nucleotides are TGTGCCAGCAGCTTAGCGGACAGCTACTATGGCTACACCTTC. This sequence encodes CASSLADSYYGYTF.

The chain links TRBV20-1 to TRBJ2-7; a possible D gene is TRBD1 (6 bases). V lost 3 bases to trimming and J lost 13 bases, with 25 bases between them. CDR1 and CDR2 (germline): DFQATT, SNEGSKA (reference sequence). CDR3 size: 14 residues. CDR3 protein: CSARGDIGNSPLYF. The CDR3 nucleotides are TGCAGTGCTAGGGGGGACATAGGTAATTCACCCCTCTACTTC.

In this sample, this clonotype turned up many times. The rearrangement links TRBV29-1 to TRBJ1-2; 7 bases are shared with TRBD1. The CDR3 runs 11 residues. With V trimmed by 7 bases and J by 5 bases, 4 bases remained unmatched. Germline CDR1 is SQVTM and CDR2 is ANQGSEA. The CDR3 loop is CSAEGQYGYTF. The CDR3 DNA is TGCAGCGCCGAGGGACAGTATGGCTACACCTTC. The entire variable domain, with the rest obtained from reference TRBV29-1 and TRBJ1-2, is as follows: SAVISQKPSRDICQRGTSLTIQCQVDSQVTMMFWYRQQPGQSLTLIATANQGSEATYESGFVIDKFPISRPNLTFSTLTVSNMSPEDSSIYLCSAEGQYGYTFGSGTRLTVV.

The genes are TRBV25-1 and TRBJ2-1; 10 bases line up with TRBD1. J was trimmed by 3 bases and V by 3 bases; bases with no gene match: 8. Looked up from germline, CDR1 is MGHDK and CDR2 is SYGVNS. The CDR3 spans 17 residues. This chain's CDR3 is CASSDPPGQGYYNEQFF. The CDR3 DNA follows: TGTGCCAGCAGTGATCCCCCGGGACAGGGGTACTACAATGAGCAGTTCTTC.

Only a few counts were recorded for this clonotype. The chain carries TRBV9 and TRBJ1-3, with TRBD1 as a possible D gene (5 bases). Germline CDR1 and CDR2: SGDLS and YYNGEE. The CDR3 extends over 18 amino acids. Trimming left V 3 bases short and J 0 bases short, with 19 bases between. The CDR3 is CASSDPRGSTLSGNTIYF. As DNA, the CDR3 is TGTGCCAGCAGCGACCCGCGGGGCAGCACCCTCTCTGGAAACACCATATATTTT.

In this sample, this clonotype turned up many times. The J gene is TRBJ1-5, the V gene TRBV2; no firm D call. CDR3 length equals 14 residues. V was clipped by 4 bases and J by 5 bases, with 12 bases between them. CDR1 and CDR2 (germline): SNHLY, FYNNEI. This CDR3 reads CASSGAAGDQPQHF. DNA of the CDR3: TGTGCCAGCAGTGGGGCCGCTGGAGATCAGCCCCAGCATTTT. Filled out from reference TRBV2 and TRBJ1-5, the complete variable domain reads EPEVTQTPSHQVTQMGQEVILRCVPISNHLYFYWYRQILGQKVEFLVSFYNNEISEKSEIFDDQFSVERPDGSNFTLKIRSTKLEDSAMYFCASSGAAGDQPQHFGDGTRLSIL.

V gene TRBV24-1 combines with J gene TRBJ2-5, with TRBD1 identical over 9 bases. Germline-derived CDR1 and CDR2 are KGHDR and SFDVKD. V shed 4 bases and J 4 bases; nucleotides not matched to a gene: 6. The CDR3 runs to 15 residues. The CDR3, as DNA: TGTGCCACCAGTGACACGACAGGGGGACGAGAGACCCAGTACTTC. Its protein is CATSDTTGGRETQYF.

The table lists this clonotype with many counts. This chain uses TRBV6-5 with TRBJ2-3; TRBD1 or TRBD2 may be the D gene (5 bases each). V was clipped by 0 bases and J by 2 bases, with 15 bases between them. The germline V gene has CDR1 MNHEY and CDR2 SVGAGI. The CDR3 extends over 17 amino acids. The CDR3 nucleotides are TGTGCCAGCAGTTACTCCCGACCCGAGGGGACCACAGATACGCAGTATTTT. This sequence encodes CASSYSRPEGTTDTQYF.

This clonotype was detected a few times. This chain links TRBV5-1 with TRBJ1-6, with D maybe TRBD1 (6 bases). Germline-derived CDR1 and CDR2 are SGHRS and YFSETQ. The CDR3 runs 14 residues. V lost 0 bases, J lost 10 bases, and 11 bases lay in between. The CDR3: CASSLEGGGSPLHF. CDR3 in DNA: TGCGCCAGCAGCTTGGAAGGGGGTGGCTCACCCCTCCACTTT.

This clonotype has a single count. The J gene is TRBJ2-3, the V gene TRBV12-3 or TRBV12-4, with D perhaps TRBD2 (6 bases). V gave up 6 bases and J gave up 6 bases, with 7 bases separating them. The CDR3 has 11 residues. Here the CDR3 DNA reads TGTGCCAGCAGGGGGAGGGATACGCAGTATTTT. As protein: CASRGRDTQYF.

The chain recombines TRBV19 with TRBJ2-7; possibly TRBD1 or TRBD2 for D (5 bases each). Germline loops: CDR1 LNHDA, CDR2 SQIVND (reference sequence). The length of the CDR3 is 12 residues. The V end lost 5 bases, the J end lost 6 bases, and 11 bases lay between the germline ends. Written as DNA, the CDR3 is TGTGCCAGTAGTGTCCCTGGGGGCGAGCAGTACTTC. It translates to CASSVPGGEQYF.